In its sample, the clone carrying this T cell receptor (beta chain) was seen many times. Germline CDR1 is MGHDK and CDR2 is SYGVNS. V lost 10 bases, J lost 4 bases, and 8 bases lay in between. The CDR3 spans 11 residues. The cDNA came from 5'RACE, which used 10-nucleotide random UMIs. TCRdb fed the 5' RACE reads into MiXCR, producing one record per CDR3 protein. Altogether just under 45,000 distinct CDR3 sequences are present, roughly 13% being singletons, with the ten largest covering around 1.3%. These data belong to a study of neurological immune-mediated disorders. In Maryland, USA, blood bank volunteers were the healthy controls. It was from 2 million PBMCs stored at -80 C that the unsorted libraries were obtained.

The clonotype was recovered from a female donor in good health. What was sequenced was PBMCs. The chain employs TRBV25-1 and TRBJ2-1; no firm D call. Here the CDR3 DNA reads TGTGCCACGGGCGGATACAATGAGCAGTTCTTC. It translates to CATGGYNEQFF.